This T cell receptor beta chain derives from a study of blood T cell repertoires in COVID-19. Study as a whole: Samples representing acute and convalescent COVID-19 were sourced from the United States, Italy and Spain. T cells, B-cell-depleted T cells, or PBMCs provided the cDNA or gDNA that served as material.

Regarding this clone: The junction differs from germline at one of its ends, possibly a read error.

While infection was still active, Seattle patients were enrolled and then followed longitudinally. Germline CDR1 reads SSHAT; CDR2 reads FNYEAQ (reference sequence). This CDR3 has 15 amino acids. This table comes from immunoSEQ multiplex PCR, and its TCRdb copy is limited to in-frame clones, with some not included. The sample includes some 180,000 clones, 80% to 90% of them seen just once. The chain joins TRBV7-7 to TRBJ2-1; 7 bases line up with TRBD2. Sequenced sample: peripheral blood. This TCR derives from a woman older than 75 with COVID-19, enrolled during active disease. The CDR3 loop is CASSLLSSGYDEQFF. CDR3 sequence (DNA): TGTGCCAGCAGCTTACTCTCTAGCGGCTACGATGAGCAGTTCTTC.